The 17 T cell receptor beta chains reported below all come from one sample, sequenced in a study of cytomegalovirus exposure and HLA in healthy donors (dated by TCRdb to between 2016 and 2019). The protocol used for the library was the immunoSEQ multiplex PCR assay. For the multiplex PCR, a mixture combining 60 forward primers for TCR Vbeta segments and 13 reverse primers for TCR Jbeta segments was used. TCRdb carries this immuneACCESS record with in-frame sequences only. Its versions omit some clonotypes, under half of them owing to an unresolved V gene in the studies checked, with the rest unexplained. The table for this sample records 130,000 or so clones. Clones ranked in the top ten supply roughly 1.6% of the sample. Sequencing was done on a sample of PBMCs. Source of these receptors: a woman in her thirties or forties in good health and CMV-seronegative.

On this clone: Its ends do not fully match the called genes, so a read error is possible. The V gene is TRBV28, the J gene TRBJ1-2, with D possibly TRBD1 on 5 matching bases. This CDR3 has 12 amino acids. Germline V gives CDR1 MDHEN, CDR2 SYDVKM. The CDR3 region is CASILSGGAVYF. In DNA, the CDR3 is TGTGCCAGCATCCTAAGCGGAGGGGCGGTATACTTC.

The chain's CDR3 is CASSPVHVEPIYEQYV. CDR3 in DNA: TGTGCCAGCAGTCCTGTACACGTGGAGCCAATCTACGAGCAGTACGTC. The chain links TRBV28 to TRBJ2-7, with unresolved D. Germline V gene lookup returns CDR1 MDHEN and CDR2 SYDVKM. The CDR3 spans 16 residues. The V end lost 5 bases, the J end lost 3 bases, and 20 bases lay between the germline ends.

The chain recombines TRBV11-3 with TRBJ2-2; D ambiguous. The V end lost 5 bases, the J end lost 2 bases, and 6 bases lay between the germline ends. This CDR3 region has 13 residues. CDR1 is SGHNT and CDR2 is YENEEA in the germline V gene. CDR3 sequence: CASSPRNTGELFF. The CDR3 DNA reads as TGTGCCAGCAGCCCGAGAAACACCGGGGAGCTGTTTTTT.

The rearrangement links TRBV5-4 to TRBJ1-1; D is uncertain. Trimming stripped 4 bases from V and 1 base from J, with 14 bases between. The CDR3 has 15 residues. CDR1 and CDR2 from the germline V gene are SGHNT and YYREEE (reference sequence). As DNA, the CDR3 is TGTGCCAGCAGCCCGCCCGGACTTAGGAACACTGAAGCTTTCTTT. Protein sequence: CASSPPGLRNTEAFF.

The J gene is TRBJ1-1, the V gene TRBV6-6, with 8 bases identical to TRBD1. Per germline, CDR1 MNHNY and CDR2 SVGAGI (reference sequence). J was trimmed by 4 bases and V by 5 bases; bases with no gene match: 3. This CDR3 has 13 residues. The CDR3 here is CASSPTGGTEAFF. DNA for the CDR3: TGTGCCAGCAGTCCCACAGGGGGCACTGAAGCTTTCTTT.

The rearrangement links TRBV10-1 to TRBJ1-5, with TRBD1 identical over 9 bases. V was pared by 10 bases and J by 15 bases, with 16 bases of the junction left unmatched. The germline V gene encodes CDR1 WNHNN and CDR2 SYGVQD (reference sequence). This CDR3 is 13 amino acids long. The CDR3 here is CATPTGQGWLGHF. The CDR3 region has the DNA TGCGCCACCCCGACGGGACAGGGCTGGTTAGGGCATTTT.

J is TRBJ1-5 and V is TRBV7-2; maybe TRBD1 (5 bases). The CDR3 extends over 14 amino acids. The germline gives CDR1 SGHTA, CDR2 FQGNSA. V lost 2 bases and J lost 6, with 11 bases in between. The CDR3 coding sequence is TGTGCCAGCAGCTTACAAGGGGTAGGTCAGCCCCAGCATTTT. Translated, it gives CASSLQGVGQPQHF.

The chain joins TRBV28 to TRBJ1-2, with 7 bases aligning to TRBD1. Trimming cost V 5 bases and J 4 bases; bases outside gene matches: 4. The CDR3 extends over 13 amino acids. Per the germline V gene, CDR1 is MDHEN and CDR2 is SYDVKM. CDR3 DNA: TGTGCCAGCAGTCAGGACAGGATCTATGGCTACACCTTC. It encodes CASSQDRIYGYTF.

This chain uses TRBV29-1 with TRBJ2-5; no definite D call. The germline gives CDR1 SQVTM, CDR2 ANQGSEA. Deletions cut 4 bases from V and 3 bases from J, with 9 bases between. The CDR3 is 12 residues long. Here the CDR3 reads CSVAYGEETQYF. CDR3 coding DNA: TGCAGCGTTGCGTACGGAGAAGAGACCCAGTACTTC.

This chain uses TRBV4-1 with TRBJ1-1, with a tentative D call TRBD1 (6 bases). The V gene's germline CDR1 is MGHRA and CDR2 YSYEKL. CDR3 length: 16 residues. V lost 2 bases, J lost 1 base, and 14 bases lay in between. The CDR3 reads CASSQSKGHANTEAFF. CDR3 nucleotide sequence: TGCGCCAGCAGCCAAAGTAAGGGACACGCGAACACTGAAGCTTTCTTT.

The chain recombines TRBV11-3 with TRBJ2-7, with D possibly TRBD2 on 5 matching bases. Trimming took 0 bases from V and 7 from J, leaving 13 bases between them. Germline CDR1 SGHNT, CDR2 YENEEA. This CDR3 has 14 residues. CDR3 sequence: CASSLDRRSGEQYF. The CDR3 DNA reads as TGTGCCAGCAGCTTAGATCGGAGATCGGGAGAGCAGTACTTC.

The chain links TRBV6-6 to TRBJ2-7; 8 bases align to TRBD1. V gave up 6 bases and J gave up 6 bases; unmatched junction bases: 13. Germline loops: CDR1 MNHNY, CDR2 SVGAGI (reference sequence). This CDR3 contains 15 residues. The CDR3 is CASRRTGNTVSEQYV. CDR3 nucleotides: TGTGCCAGCAGACGGACAGGGAATACAGTGAGCGAGCAGTACGTC.

The CDR3 DNA reads as TGTGCCAGCAGCTTAGCAGGTTCAGAGACCCAGTACTTC. The encoded protein is CASSLAGSETQYF. The chain recombines TRBV11-2 with TRBJ2-5; no clear D gene. The CDR3 contains 13 residues. V lost 1 base and J lost 4, with 7 bases in between. CDR1 is SGHAT, CDR2 FQNNGV, per germline.

V gene TRBV4-1 combines with J gene TRBJ1-5; D unresolved. The CDR3 has 14 amino acids. Trimming pared 5 bases from V and 7 bases from J, leaving 15 bases between. Per germline, CDR1 MGHRA and CDR2 YSYEKL. CDR3 in DNA: TGCGCCAGCAGCAACAAAACCTCGGGGCAGCCCCAGCATTTT. Encoded protein: CASSNKTSGQPQHF.

The chain employs TRBV4-3 and TRBJ2-3; D remains ambiguous. There are 16 residues in the CDR3. V lost 0 bases to trimming and J lost 7 bases, with 17 bases between them. Germline V gene data show CDR1 as LGHNA and CDR2 as YSLEER. The CDR3 nucleotides are TGCGCCAGCAGCCAAGATTGGTACGGTGCAAGCAATACGCAGTATTTT. This translates into CASSQDWYGASNTQYF.

The chain recombines TRBV19 with TRBJ1-2; possibly TRBD1 for D (6 bases). This CDR3 is built from 14 residues. V gave up 9 bases and J gave up 6 bases, with 20 bases separating them. The germline gives CDR1 LNHDA, CDR2 SQIVND (reference sequence). The CDR3 DNA is TGTGCCAGCCTATCCCCAGGGGCGTTTGATGGCTACACCTTC. Translating gives CASLSPGAFDGYTF.

This chain links TRBV5-5 with TRBJ2-2; the D gene is possibly TRBD1 (7 bases). The CDR3 spans 15 residues. Germline V gives CDR1 SGHKS, CDR2 YYEKEE (reference sequence). V was clipped by 4 bases and J by 3 bases, with 13 bases between them. In nucleotides, the CDR3 is TGTGCCAGCAGCCCGGGGGACAGCTACACCGGGGAGCTGTTTTTT. Translating gives CASSPGDSYTGELFF.